This T cell receptor beta chain was obtained from a study of control samples from healthy donors and cancer patients. Profiling relied on immunoSEQ multiplex PCR, and the TCRdb table lists in-frame clones only, not all of them. The data contain about 150,000 clones, 75% to 95% of them seen just once; the ten biggest clones take up approximately 3.4%. Germline CDR1 is SGHRS and CDR2 is YFSETQ. This CDR3 has 19 amino acids. With 3 bases removed from V and 3 bases from J, the gap between germline ends came to 28 bases. Sequencing was performed on blood. This clonotype originated in a man younger than 40 in good health. The chain recombines TRBV5-1 with TRBJ2-7; D is possibly TRBD1 or TRBD2 (6 bases each). This CDR3 reads CASSWKGGSSVRGLYEQYF. CDR3 nucleotide sequence: TGCGCCAGCAGCTGGAAAGGGGGGTCCAGCGTCCGGGGTCTCTACGAGCAGTACTTC. Variable domain in full (rest from reference TRBV5-1 and TRBJ2-7): KAGVTQTPRYLIKTRGQQVTLSCSPISGHRSVSWYQQTPGQGLQFLFEYFSETQRNKGNFPGRFSGRQFSNSRSEMNVSTLELGDSALYLCASSWKGGSSVRGLYEQYFGPGTRLTVT.